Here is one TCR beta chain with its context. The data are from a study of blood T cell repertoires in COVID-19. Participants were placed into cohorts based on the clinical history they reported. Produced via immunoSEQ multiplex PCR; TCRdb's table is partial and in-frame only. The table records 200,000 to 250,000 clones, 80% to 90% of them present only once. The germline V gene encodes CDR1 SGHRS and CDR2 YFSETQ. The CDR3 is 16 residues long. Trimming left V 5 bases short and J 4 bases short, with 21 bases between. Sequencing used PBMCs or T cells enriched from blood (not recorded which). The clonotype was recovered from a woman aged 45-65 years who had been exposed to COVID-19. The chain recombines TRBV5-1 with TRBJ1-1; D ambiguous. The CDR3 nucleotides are TGCGCCAGCAGTAGCCGCGAAGCGCTATTAGGCACTGAAGCTTTCTTT. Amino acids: CASSSREALLGTEAFF.